This T cell receptor beta chain came from a study of cytomegalovirus exposure and HLA in healthy donors. In the PCR, 60 Vbeta and 13 Jbeta primers were used. This table comes from immunoSEQ multiplex PCR, and its TCRdb copy is limited to in-frame clones, with some not included. This sample carries about 150,000 clones, approximately 85% of them seen once, and the ten largest clones take approximately 6%. Per the germline V gene, CDR1 is MDHEN and CDR2 is SYDVKM. V was trimmed by 5 bases and J by 0 bases, leaving 12 bases between them. This CDR3 has 15 residues. The sequenced sample consisted of PBMCs. This chain joins TRBV28 and TRBJ2-3; D perhaps matches TRBD2 (6 bases). The origin of this receptor is a man in his fifties in good health and CMV-seropositive. The CDR3 loop reads CASSRGLLSTDTQYF. For the CDR3, the DNA is TGTGCCAGCAGTAGAGGACTACTTAGCACAGATACGCAGTATTTT. Complete variable domain (other parts from reference TRBV28 and TRBJ2-3): DVKVTQSSRYLVKRTGEKVFLECVQDMDHENMFWYRQDPGLGLRLIYFSYDVKMKEKGDIPEGYSVSREKKERFSLILESASTNQTSMYLCASSRGLLSTDTQYFGPGTRLTVL.